This T cell receptor (beta chain) appears in the sequencing data of a study of T cells in Graves' hyperthyroidism and ophthalmopathy. The germline CDR1 and CDR2 sequences are SQVTM and ANQGSEA. V lost 6 bases and J lost 5; bases outside the gene matches: 12. The CDR3 has 15 amino acids. TCR beta CDR3 region amplification was performed from RNA transcripts. The primer set for the first-round RT-PCR of the TCR CDR3 was HTBI. MiXCR, run by TCRdb on the multiplex PCR reads, gives a single entry per CDR3 protein. Of roughly 840,000 distinct CDR3 sequences in the sample, 38% were seen once. The rearrangement uses TRBV29-1 and TRBJ2-3; 9 nucleotides line up with TRBD2. The sequencing sample was made of blood. The TCR comes from a man younger than 35 with Graves' hyperthyroidism. Written as DNA, the CDR3 is TGCAGCGTCTCGGTAGCAGCGGGAGGAGGAGATACGCAGTATTTT. Its translation: CSVSVAAGGGDTQYF.